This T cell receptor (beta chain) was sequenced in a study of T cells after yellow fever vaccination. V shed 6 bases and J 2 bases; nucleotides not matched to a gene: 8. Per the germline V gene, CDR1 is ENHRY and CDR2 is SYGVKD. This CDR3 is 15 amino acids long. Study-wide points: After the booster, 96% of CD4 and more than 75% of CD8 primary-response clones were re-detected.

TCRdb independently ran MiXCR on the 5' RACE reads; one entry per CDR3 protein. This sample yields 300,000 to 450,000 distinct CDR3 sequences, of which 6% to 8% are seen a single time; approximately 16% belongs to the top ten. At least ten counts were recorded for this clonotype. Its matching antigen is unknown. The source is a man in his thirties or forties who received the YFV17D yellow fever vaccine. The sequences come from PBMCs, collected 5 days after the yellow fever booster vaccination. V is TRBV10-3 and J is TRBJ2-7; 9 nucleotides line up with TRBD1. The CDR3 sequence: CAIRDFRQGAYEQYF. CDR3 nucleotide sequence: TGTGCCATCAGGGACTTTCGACAGGGGGCCTACGAGCAGTACTTC.